The entry that follows covers one T cell receptor (beta chain) sequence. The antigen is undetermined. The data stem from a study of long-term antiretroviral therapy in people with HIV. Germline CDR1 reads MGHRA; CDR2 reads YSYEKL. The junction had 9 bases not matched to a gene; V was cut back by 1 base and J by 1 base. CDR3 length: 17 amino acids. Findings and limits, study-wide: Clones expanded before ART dominated the repertoire at all time points.

All donors provided no fewer than one pre-ART and no fewer than two post-ART PBMC samples. Version v3.0 of the immunoSEQ assay was performed at survey level. Measured with immunoSEQ multiplex PCR; TCRdb has only the in-frame clones, and not every one. The profile shows about 28,000 clones, about 86% of them singletons. This chain connects TRBV4-1 to TRBJ2-5, with 7 bases matching TRBD1. The sequence was collected from a young woman with HIV. The sequencing here drew on unsorted PBMCs, taken 0.8 years after starting antiretroviral therapy. CDR3 DNA sequence: TGCGCCAGCAGCCAAGGACAGGGTAAGGCCGTCCAAGAGACCCAGTACTTC. Its translation is CASSQGQGKAVQETQYF.